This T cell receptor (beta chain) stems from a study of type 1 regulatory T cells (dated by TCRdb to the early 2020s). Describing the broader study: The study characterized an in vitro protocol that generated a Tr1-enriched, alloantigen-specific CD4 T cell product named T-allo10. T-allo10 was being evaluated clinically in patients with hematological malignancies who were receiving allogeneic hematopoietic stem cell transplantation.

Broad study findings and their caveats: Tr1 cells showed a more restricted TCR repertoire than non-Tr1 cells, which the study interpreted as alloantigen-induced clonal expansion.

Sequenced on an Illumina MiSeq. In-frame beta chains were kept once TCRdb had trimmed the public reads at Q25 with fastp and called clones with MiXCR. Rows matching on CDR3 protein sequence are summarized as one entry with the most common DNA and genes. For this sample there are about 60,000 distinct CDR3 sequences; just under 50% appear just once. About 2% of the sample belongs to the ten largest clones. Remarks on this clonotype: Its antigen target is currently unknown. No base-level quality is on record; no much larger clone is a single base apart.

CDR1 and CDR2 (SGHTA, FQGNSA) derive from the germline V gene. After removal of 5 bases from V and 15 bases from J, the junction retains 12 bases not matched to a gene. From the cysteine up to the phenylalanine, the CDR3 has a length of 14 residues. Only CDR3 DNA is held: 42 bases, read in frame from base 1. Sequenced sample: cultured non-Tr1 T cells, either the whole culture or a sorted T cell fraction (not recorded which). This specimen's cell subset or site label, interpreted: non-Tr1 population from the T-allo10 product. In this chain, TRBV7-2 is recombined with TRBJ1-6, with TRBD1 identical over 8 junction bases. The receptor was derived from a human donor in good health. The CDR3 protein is CASSPPTRTGLLHF. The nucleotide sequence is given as TGTGCCAGCAGCCCACCCACGAGGACAGGGCTCCTCCACTTT. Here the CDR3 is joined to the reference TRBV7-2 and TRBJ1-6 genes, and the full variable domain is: GAGVSQSPSNKVTEKGKDVELRCDPISGHTALYWYRQSLGQGLEFLIYFQGNSAPDKSGLPSDRFSAERTGGSVSTLTIQRTQQEDSAVYLCASSPPTRTGLLHFGNGTRLTVT.